The present T cell receptor (beta chain) was sequenced within a study of T cell repertoires in cytomegalovirus infection. Study background: CMV epitopes used comprised recently identified HLA-C-restricted ones and well-studied HLA-B-restricted ones.

To note about this clonotype: Antigen: not known.

The CDR3 has 14 amino acids. Trimming took off 5 bases at V and 5 bases at J, with 15 bases between the two ends. Per germline, CDR1 SGHTA and CDR2 FQGNSA. General study results and limits: CMV carriers having the relevant HLA were flagged by cumulative public TCR beta family frequency. HLA-C-restricted TCR beta clonotypes specific for CMV led the ex vivo response.

Each CDR3 protein gets one entry after TCRdb re-called the reads with MiXCR. The data show 450,000 to 600,000 distinct CDR3 sequences, with about 39% seen just once and roughly two fifths held by the top ten. This sample comprised cultured PBMCs, obtained from culture after CMV antigen stimulation. The clonotype originates from a human donor in good health (CMV status not recorded). Some clones in this sample may be carry-over from other donors' samples. V usage is TRBV7-2 and J usage is TRBJ2-5; D ambiguous. The CDR3 DNA reads TGTGCCAGCAGCCGTGATTCTGTACGGGAGACCCAGTACTTC. It yields the protein CASSRDSVRETQYF.